This T cell receptor (beta chain) was sequenced during a study of blood T cell repertoires in COVID-19. Study-wide context: The study drew acute and convalescent COVID-19 samples from the United States, Italy and Spain.

Enrollees, about 18 to 95 years old, lived in 24 US areas. The recovered donors of Cohort 3 showed two negative PCRs, clearance, or symptom resolution. As processed by the authors: The assay estimated nucleated cells by amplifying reference gene primers. The table came from immunoSEQ multiplex PCR; TCRdb's copy has only in-frame clones and leaves some out. Clone size and the V and J calls come from that table; the DNA yielded D and trimming. The table lists approximately 200,000 clones, roughly 85% of them singletons. CDR3 length: 15 residues. V was pared by 5 bases and J by 7 bases, with 20 bases between. Germline lookup yields CDR1 ENHRY and CDR2 SYGVKD.

The TCR sequence derives from a man aged 30 to 39 who had recovered from COVID-19. The sample comprised PBMCs or T cells enriched from blood (not recorded which). The rearrangement joins TRBV10-3 to TRBJ1-2, with D tentatively TRBD1 (6 bases). Here the CDR3 DNA reads TGTGCCATCAGTAGATGGACAGAACCGCCTAGTGGCTACACCTTC. Translated, it gives CAISRWTEPPSGYTF.